This paragraph covers one T cell receptor beta chain sequence. Antigen specificity is unknown. TCRdb's table, derived via immunoSEQ multiplex PCR, lists solely in-frame clones and lacks some. Here the sample spans tens of thousands of clones, about 86% being singletons. Germline assignment: CDR1 SEHNR and CDR2 FQNEAQ (reference sequence). The V gene lost 6 bases and the J gene lost 5 bases, with 16 bases spanning the gap. The CDR3 is 14 amino acids. Indicated time point: baseline, week 1 (first vaccination visit). Treatment here: pre-vaccination baseline after standard-of-care therapy. The data were obtained in a study of a mutant IDH1 vaccine in newly diagnosed glioma. Notes on the study in general: It was 93.3% of patients that developed vaccine-induced immune responses.

The chain uses TRBV7-9 and TRBJ2-5; perhaps TRBD2 as D (5 bases). The TCR sequence derives from a man under 40 with glioma. The input for sequencing was PBMCs, taken from a glioma patient treated with radiotherapy, temozolomide or both. The DNA for the CDR3 is TGTGCCAGCAGACGGTCAAGCGGTGGGGAGACCCAGTACTTC. Encoded protein: CASRRSSGGETQYF.